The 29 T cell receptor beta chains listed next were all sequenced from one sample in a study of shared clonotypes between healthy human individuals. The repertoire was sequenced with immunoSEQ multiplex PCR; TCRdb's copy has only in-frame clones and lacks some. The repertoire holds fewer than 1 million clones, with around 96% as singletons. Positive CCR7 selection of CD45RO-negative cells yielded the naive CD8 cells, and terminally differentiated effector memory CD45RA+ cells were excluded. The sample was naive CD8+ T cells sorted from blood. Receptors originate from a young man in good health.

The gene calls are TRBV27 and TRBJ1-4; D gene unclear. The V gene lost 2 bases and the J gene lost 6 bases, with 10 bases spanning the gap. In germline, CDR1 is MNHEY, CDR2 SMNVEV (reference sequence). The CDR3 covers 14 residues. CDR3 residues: CASSLHGEDEKLFF. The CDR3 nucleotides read TGTGCCAGCAGTTTACACGGGGAAGATGAAAAACTGTTTTTT.

The CDR3 DNA sequence: TGTGCCAGCAGTCCCTTCAGAGGTCCGGGGAATGAGCAGTTCTTC. This gives the protein CASSPFRGPGNEQFF. J is TRBJ2-1 and V is TRBV6-5; TRBD2 is a possible D gene (5 bases). CDR3 size: 15 residues. V lost 5 bases, J lost 7 bases, and 18 bases lay in between. Germline V CDR1 and CDR2: MNHEY, SVGAGI.

CDR3 nucleotide sequence: TGTGCCAGCACTGTGGCCCCACCGGCAACTGAAGCTTTCTTT. It yields the protein CASTVAPPATEAFF. The J gene is TRBJ1-1, the V gene TRBV2; D is ambiguous. The CDR3 is 14 amino acids. The germline V gene has CDR1 SNHLY and CDR2 FYNNEI. Trimming cost V 7 bases and J 5 bases, with 17 bases left between them.

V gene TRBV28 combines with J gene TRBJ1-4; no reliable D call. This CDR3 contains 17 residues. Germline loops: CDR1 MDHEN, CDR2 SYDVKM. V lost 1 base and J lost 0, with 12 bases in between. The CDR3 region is CASSLLSRQATNEKLFF. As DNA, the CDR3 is TGTGCCAGCAGTTTATTGTCTCGGCAGGCAACTAATGAAAAACTGTTTTTT.

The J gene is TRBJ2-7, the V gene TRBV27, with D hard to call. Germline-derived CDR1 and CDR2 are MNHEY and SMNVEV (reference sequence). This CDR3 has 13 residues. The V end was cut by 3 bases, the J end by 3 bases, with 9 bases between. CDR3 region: CASSFGNNYEQYF. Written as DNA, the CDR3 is TGTGCCAGCAGTTTTGGGAACAACTACGAGCAGTACTTC.

CDR3 region: CASSHYGEKPQHF. The CDR3 DNA reads as TGCGCCAGCAGCCACTATGGGGAAAAGCCCCAGCATTTT. This chain uses TRBV4-3 with TRBJ1-5; no reliable D call. Trimming left V 3 bases short and J 8 bases short, with 11 bases between. This CDR3 spans 13 amino acids. CDR1 LGHNA and CDR2 YSLEER come from the germline V gene.

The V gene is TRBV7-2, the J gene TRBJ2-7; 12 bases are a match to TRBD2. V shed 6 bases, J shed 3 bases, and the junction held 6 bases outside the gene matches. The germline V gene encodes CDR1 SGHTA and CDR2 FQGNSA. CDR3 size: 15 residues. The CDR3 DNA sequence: TGTGCCAGCAGGCGACTAGCGGGAGATCTCTACGAGCAGTACTTC. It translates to CASRRLAGDLYEQYF. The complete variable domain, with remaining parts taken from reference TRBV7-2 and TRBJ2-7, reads GAGVSQSPSNKVTEKGKDVELRCDPISGHTALYWYRQSLGQGLEFLIYFQGNSAPDKSGLPSDRFSAERTGGSVSTLTIQRTQQEDSAVYLCASRRLAGDLYEQYFGPGTRLTVT.

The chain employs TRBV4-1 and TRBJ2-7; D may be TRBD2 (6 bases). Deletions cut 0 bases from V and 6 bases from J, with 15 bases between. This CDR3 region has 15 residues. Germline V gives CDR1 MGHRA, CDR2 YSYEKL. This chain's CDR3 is CASSQDGSSVFEQYF. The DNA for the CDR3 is TGCGCCAGCAGCCAAGACGGGAGTAGTGTGTTCGAGCAGTACTTC.

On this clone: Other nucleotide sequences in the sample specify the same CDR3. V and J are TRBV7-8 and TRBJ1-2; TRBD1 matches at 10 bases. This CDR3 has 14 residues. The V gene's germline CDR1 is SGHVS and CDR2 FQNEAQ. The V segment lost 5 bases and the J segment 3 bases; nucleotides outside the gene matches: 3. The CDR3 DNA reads TGTGCCAGCAGCCCCGGACAGGGGGACTATGGCTACACCTTC. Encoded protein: CASSPGQGDYGYTF.

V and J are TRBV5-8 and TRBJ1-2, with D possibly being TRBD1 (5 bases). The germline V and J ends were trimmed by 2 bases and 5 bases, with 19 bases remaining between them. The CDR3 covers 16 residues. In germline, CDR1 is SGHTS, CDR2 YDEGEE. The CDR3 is CASSLGVGTDPYGYTF. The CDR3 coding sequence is TGTGCCAGCAGCTTAGGGGTCGGTACAGACCCTTATGGCTACACCTTC.

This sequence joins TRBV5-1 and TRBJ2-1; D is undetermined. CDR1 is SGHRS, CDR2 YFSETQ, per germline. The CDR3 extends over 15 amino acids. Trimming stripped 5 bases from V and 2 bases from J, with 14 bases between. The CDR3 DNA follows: TGCGCCAGCAGGCGTCTCCCTCTCCCCTACAATGAGCAGTTCTTC. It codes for CASRRLPLPYNEQFF.

The CDR3 nucleotides read TGTGCCAGCGAGGCAGGGGCCGACCTTGAAGCTTTCTTT. Translated: CASEAGADLEAFF. The V call is TRBV2, the J call TRBJ1-1, with D perhaps matching TRBD1 (6 bases). V lost 8 bases and J lost 7, with 17 bases in between. Germline loops: CDR1 SNHLY, CDR2 FYNNEI. The CDR3 has 13 residues.

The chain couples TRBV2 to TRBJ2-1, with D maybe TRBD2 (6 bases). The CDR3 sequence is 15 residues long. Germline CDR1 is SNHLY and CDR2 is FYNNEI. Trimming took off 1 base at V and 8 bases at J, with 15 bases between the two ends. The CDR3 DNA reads TGTGCCAGCAGTGAAGGGACTACGTCCTGGGATGAGCAGTTCTTC. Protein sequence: CASSEGTTSWDEQFF. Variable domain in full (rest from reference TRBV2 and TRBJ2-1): EPEVTQTPSHQVTQMGQEVILRCVPISNHLYFYWYRQILGQKVEFLVSFYNNEISEKSEIFDDQFSVERPDGSNFTLKIRSTKLEDSAMYFCASSEGTTSWDEQFFGPGTRLTVL.

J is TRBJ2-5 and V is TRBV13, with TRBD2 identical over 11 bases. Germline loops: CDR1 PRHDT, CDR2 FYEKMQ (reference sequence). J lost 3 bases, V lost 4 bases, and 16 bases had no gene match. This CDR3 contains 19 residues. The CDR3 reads CASSSSIGTSGQGEETQYF. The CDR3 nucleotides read TGTGCCAGCAGCTCCTCTATAGGGACTAGCGGACAAGGGGAAGAGACCCAGTACTTC. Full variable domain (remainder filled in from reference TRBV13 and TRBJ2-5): AAGVIQSPRHLIKEKRETATLKCYPIPRHDTVYWYQQGPGQDPQFLISFYEKMQSDKGSIPDRFSAQQFSDYHSELNMSSLELGDSALYFCASSSSIGTSGQGEETQYFGPGTRLLVL.

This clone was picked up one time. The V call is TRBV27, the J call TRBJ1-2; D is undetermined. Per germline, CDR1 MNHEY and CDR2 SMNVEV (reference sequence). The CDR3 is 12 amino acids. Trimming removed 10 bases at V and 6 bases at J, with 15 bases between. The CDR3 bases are TGTGCCACCCGAGAGGGCTCGGATGGCTACACCTTC. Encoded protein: CATREGSDGYTF.

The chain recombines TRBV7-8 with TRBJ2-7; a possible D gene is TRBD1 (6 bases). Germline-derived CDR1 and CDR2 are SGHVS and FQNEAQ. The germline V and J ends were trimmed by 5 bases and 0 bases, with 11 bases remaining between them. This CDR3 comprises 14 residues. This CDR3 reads CASSPTGGSYEQYF. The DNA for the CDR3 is TGTGCCAGCAGCCCGACAGGCGGCTCCTACGAGCAGTACTTC.

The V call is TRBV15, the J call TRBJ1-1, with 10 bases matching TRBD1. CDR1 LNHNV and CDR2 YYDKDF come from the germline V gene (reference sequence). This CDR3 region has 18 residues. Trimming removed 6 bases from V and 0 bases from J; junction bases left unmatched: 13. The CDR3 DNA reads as TGTGCCACCAGAAACGATTCCGAGACAGGGGGCTTGAACACTGAAGCTTTCTTT. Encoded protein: CATRNDSETGGLNTEAFF.

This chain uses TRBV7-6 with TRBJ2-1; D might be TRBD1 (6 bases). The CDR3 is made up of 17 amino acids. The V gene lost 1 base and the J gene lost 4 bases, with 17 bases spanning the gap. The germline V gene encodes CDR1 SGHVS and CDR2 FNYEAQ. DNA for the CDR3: TGTGCCAGCAGCTTAGACCAACGACAGGCCATTTACAATGAGCAGTTCTTC. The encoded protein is CASSLDQRQAIYNEQFF.

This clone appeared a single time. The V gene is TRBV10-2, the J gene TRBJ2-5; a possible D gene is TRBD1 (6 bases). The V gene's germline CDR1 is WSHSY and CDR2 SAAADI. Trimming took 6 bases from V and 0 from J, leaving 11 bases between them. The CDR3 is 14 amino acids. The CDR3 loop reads CASRAQGYQETQYF. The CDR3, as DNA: TGCGCCAGCAGGGCTCAGGGGTACCAAGAGACCCAGTACTTC.

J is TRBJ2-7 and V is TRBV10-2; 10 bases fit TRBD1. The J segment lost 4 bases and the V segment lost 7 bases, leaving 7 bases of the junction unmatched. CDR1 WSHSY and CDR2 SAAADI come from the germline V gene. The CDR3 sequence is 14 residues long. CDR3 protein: CASNTGDRGYEQYF. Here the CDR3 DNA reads TGCGCCAGCAATACTGGGGACAGGGGTTACGAGCAGTACTTC.

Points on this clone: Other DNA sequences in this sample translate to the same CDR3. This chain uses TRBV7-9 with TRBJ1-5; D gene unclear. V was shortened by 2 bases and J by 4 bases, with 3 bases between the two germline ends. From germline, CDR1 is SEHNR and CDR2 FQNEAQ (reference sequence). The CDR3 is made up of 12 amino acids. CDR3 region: CASSLSNQPQHF. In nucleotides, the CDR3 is TGTGCCAGCAGCTTAAGTAATCAGCCCCAGCATTTT. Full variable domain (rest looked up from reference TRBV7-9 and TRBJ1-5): DTGVSQNPRHKITKRGQNVTFRCDPISEHNRLYWYRQTLGQGPEFLTYFQNEAQLEKSRLLSDRFSAERPKGSFSTLEIQRTEQGDSAMYLCASSLSNQPQHFGDGTRLSIL.

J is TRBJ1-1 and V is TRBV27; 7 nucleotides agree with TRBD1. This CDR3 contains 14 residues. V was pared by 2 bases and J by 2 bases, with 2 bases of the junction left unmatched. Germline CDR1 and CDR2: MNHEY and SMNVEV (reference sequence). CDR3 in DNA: TGTGCCAGCAGTTTACGACAGGGAAACACTGAAGCTTTCTTT. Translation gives CASSLRQGNTEAFF.

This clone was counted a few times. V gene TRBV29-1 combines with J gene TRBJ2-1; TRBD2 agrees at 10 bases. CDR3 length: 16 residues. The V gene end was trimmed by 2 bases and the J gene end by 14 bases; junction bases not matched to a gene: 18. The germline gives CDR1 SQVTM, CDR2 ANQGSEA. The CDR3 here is CSVETANPLAGDGEFF. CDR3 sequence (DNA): TGCAGCGTTGAAACCGCAAATCCGCTAGCGGGAGATGGGGAGTTCTTC.

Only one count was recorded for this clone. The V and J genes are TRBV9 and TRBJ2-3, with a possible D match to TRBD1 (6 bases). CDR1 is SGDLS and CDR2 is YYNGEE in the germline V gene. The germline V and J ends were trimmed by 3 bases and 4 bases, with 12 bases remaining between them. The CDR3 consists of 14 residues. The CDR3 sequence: CASSGNRAPDTQYF. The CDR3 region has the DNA TGTGCCAGCAGCGGGAACAGGGCTCCAGATACGCAGTATTTT.

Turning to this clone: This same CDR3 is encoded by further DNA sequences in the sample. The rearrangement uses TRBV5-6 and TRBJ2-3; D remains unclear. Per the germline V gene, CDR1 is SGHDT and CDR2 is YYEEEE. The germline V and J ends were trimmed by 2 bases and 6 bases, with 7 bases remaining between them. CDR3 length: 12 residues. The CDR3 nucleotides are TGTGCCAGCAGCTTAGGGTCTGATACGCAGTATTTT. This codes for CASSLGSDTQYF.

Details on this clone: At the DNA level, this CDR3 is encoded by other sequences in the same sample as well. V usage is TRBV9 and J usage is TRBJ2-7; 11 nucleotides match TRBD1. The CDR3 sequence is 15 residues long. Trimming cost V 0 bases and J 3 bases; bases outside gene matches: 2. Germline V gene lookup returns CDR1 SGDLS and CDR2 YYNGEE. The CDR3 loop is CASSVAGTGGYEQYF. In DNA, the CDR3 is TGTGCCAGCAGCGTAGCAGGGACAGGGGGCTACGAGCAGTACTTC.

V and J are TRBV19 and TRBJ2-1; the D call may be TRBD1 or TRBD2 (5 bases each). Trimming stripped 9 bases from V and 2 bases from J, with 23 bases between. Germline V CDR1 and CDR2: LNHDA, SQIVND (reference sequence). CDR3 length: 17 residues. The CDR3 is CASGSLGTDLTYNEQFF. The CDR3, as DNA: TGTGCCAGCGGAAGCCTCGGGACGGACCTAACCTACAATGAGCAGTTCTTC.

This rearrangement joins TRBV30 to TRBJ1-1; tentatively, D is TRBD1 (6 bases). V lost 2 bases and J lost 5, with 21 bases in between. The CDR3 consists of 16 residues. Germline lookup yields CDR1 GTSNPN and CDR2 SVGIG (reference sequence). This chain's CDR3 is CAWSWGQATRDTEAFF. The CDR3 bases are TGTGCCTGGAGTTGGGGGCAGGCCACAAGGGATACTGAAGCTTTCTTT.

CDR3 in amino acids: CASSEWGNYGYTF. CDR3 in DNA: TGTGCCAGCAGTGAGTGGGGGAACTATGGCTACACCTTC. The rearrangement joins TRBV6-1 to TRBJ1-2, with D tentatively TRBD1 (5 bases). Deletions cut 3 bases from V and 2 bases from J, with 7 bases between. CDR3 length: 13 residues. Germline values: CDR1 MNHNS, CDR2 SASEGT.